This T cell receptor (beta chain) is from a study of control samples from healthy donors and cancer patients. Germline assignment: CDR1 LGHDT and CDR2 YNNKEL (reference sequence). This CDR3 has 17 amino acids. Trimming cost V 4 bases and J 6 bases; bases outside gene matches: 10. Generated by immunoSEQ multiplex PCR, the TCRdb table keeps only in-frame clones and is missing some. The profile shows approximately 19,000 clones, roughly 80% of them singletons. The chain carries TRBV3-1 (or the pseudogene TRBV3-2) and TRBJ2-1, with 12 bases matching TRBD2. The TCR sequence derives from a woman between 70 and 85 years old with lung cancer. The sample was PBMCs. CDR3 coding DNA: TGTGCCAGCAGCCCCCTCCGGGGACTAGCGGGTCGCAATGAGCAGTTCTTC. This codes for CASSPLRGLAGRNEQFF.